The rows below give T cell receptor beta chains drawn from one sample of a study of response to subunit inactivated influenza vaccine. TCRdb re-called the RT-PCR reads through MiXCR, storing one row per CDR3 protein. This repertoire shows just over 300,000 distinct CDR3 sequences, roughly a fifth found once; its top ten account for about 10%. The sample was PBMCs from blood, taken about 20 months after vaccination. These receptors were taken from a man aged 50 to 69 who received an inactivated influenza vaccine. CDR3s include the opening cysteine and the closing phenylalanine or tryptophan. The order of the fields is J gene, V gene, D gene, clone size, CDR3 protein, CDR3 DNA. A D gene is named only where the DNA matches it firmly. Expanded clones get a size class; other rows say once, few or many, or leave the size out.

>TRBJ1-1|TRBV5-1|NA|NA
CASSRAGNTEAFF
TGCGCCAGCAGCCGGGCAGGGAACACTGAAGCTTTCTTT
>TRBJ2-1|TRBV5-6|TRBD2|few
CASSLPTSGGNNEQFF
TGTGCCAGCAGCCTACCCACTAGCGGGGGTAACAATGAGCAGTTCTTC
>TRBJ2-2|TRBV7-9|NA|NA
CASSLGTHNTGELFF
TGTGCCAGCAGCTTAGGGACTCACAACACCGGGGAGCTGTTTTTT
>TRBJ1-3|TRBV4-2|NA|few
CASSQDLGSGGDTIYF
TGTGCCAGCAGCCAAGATCTCGGCTCGGGCGGAGACACCATATATTTT
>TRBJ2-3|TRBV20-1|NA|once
CSANILPSAGGTDTQYF
TGCAGTGCTAACATTCTGCCCTCGGCAGGGGGCACAGATACGCAGTATTTT
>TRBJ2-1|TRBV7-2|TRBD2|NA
CASSFSSGTYNEQFF
TGTGCCAGCAGCTTCTCTAGCGGCACCTACAATGAGCAGTTCTTC
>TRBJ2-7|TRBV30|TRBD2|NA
CAWSVRGGTYEQYF
TGTGCCTGGAGTGTACGGGGGGGAACCTACGAGCAGTACTTC
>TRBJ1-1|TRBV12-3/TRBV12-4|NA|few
CASSLNDWGRATEAFF
TGTGCCAGCAGTTTAAATGATTGGGGCAGGGCCACTGAAGCTTTCTTT
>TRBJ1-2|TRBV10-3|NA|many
CAIAGEDNGYTF
TGTGCCATCGCCGGGGAAGATAATGGCTACACCTTC
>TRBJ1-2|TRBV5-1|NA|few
CASSLDAEGYTF
TGCGCCAGCAGCTTGGACGCGGAAGGCTACACCTTC
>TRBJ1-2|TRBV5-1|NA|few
CASSLENRPPDGYTF
TGCGCCAGCAGCTTGGAGAACAGGCCCCCGGATGGCTACACCTTC
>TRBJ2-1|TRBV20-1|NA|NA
CSPQFAYNEQFF
TGCAGTCCACAGTTCGCATACAATGAGCAGTTCTTC
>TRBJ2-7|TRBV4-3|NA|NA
CASSQDFLGREKYF
TGCGCCAGCAGCCAAGATTTCCTTGGCCGCGAAAAGTACTTC
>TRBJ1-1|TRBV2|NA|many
CASSEVTARNTEAFF
TGTGCCAGCAGTGAAGTGACAGCTAGGAACACTGAAGCTTTCTTT
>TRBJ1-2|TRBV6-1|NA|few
CASSLDQANYGYTF
TGTGCCAGCTCCCTCGACCAGGCAAACTATGGCTACACCTTC
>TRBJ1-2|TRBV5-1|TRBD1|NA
CASSGRTGGLDGYTF
TGCGCCAGCAGCGGAAGGACAGGGGGCTTGGATGGCTACACCTTC
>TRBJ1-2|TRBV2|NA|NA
CASSPSYGYTF
TGTGCCAGCAGCCCCAGTTATGGCTACACCTTC
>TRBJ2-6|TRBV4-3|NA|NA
CASSQDWGVTGANVLTF
TGCGCCAGCAGCCAAGACTGGGGGGTTACTGGGGCCAACGTCCTGACTTTC
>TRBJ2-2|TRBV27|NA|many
CATLNTGELFF
TGTGCCACCTTGAACACCGGGGAGCTGTTTTTT
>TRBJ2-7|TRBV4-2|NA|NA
CASSQEGTSRSSYEQYF
TGTGCCAGCAGCCAAGAGGGTACTAGCAGGAGCTCCTACGAGCAGTACTTC
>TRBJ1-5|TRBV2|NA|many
CASIGNLRQPQHF
TGTGCCAGCATCGGAAACCTCCGGCAGCCCCAGCATTTT
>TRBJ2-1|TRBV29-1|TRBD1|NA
CSVEEGQFSYNEQFF
TGCAGCGTTGAAGAGGGACAGTTCTCCTACAATGAGCAGTTCTTC
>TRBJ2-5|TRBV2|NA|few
CASSEAGRGETQYF
TGTGCCAGCAGTGAAGCTGGTCGTGGAGAGACCCAGTACTTC
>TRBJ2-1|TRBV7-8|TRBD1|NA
CASSLKRGQRYNEQFF
TGTGCCAGCAGCTTGAAGAGGGGGCAACGCTACAATGAGCAGTTCTTC